These T cell receptor beta chains were read from a single sample in a study of T-cell reconstitution after alpha-beta-depleted transplantation in children. TCRdb used MiXCR to reprocess the PCR reads, holding one entry per CDR3 protein. Here the sample spans about 70,000 distinct CDR3 sequences, 11% being singletons. The specimen was PBMCs, collected before TCRalphabeta/CD19-depleted stem cell transplant. The receptors here all came from a boy aged 5-17 years with acute myeloid leukemia, due to receive a stem cell transplant. Each CDR3 is given with its conserved first and last residue. D genes are given only for firm matches. Clone size is not always given. Where it is, it says once, few, many or a class for expanded clones.

DNA: TGTGCCAGCAGCCCAGGGTTGAGGCCCGACGAGCAGTACTTC; CDR3: CASSPGLRPDEQYF; size: few; J: TRBJ2-7; D: -; V: TRBV7-2
DNA: TGTGCCAGCACGTTCCGCGGCGGTGTAGATACGCAGTATTTT; CDR3: CASTFRGGVDTQYF; size: many; J: TRBJ2-3; D: -; V: TRBV7-2
DNA: TGTGCCAGCAGCACGGAGCGGGTCACCTACGAGCAGTACTTC; CDR3: CASSTERVTYEQYF; size: -; J: TRBJ2-7; D: -; V: TRBV5-4
DNA: TGCGCCAGCAGCTTGGCGGCCTTGAACACTGAAGCTTTCTTT; CDR3: CASSLAALNTEAFF; size: many; J: TRBJ1-1; D: -; V: TRBV5-1
DNA: TGTGCCAGCAGCGTAGGGGGTAGGCTCTCCTACGAGCAGTACTTC; CDR3: CASSVGGRLSYEQYF; size: many; J: TRBJ2-7; D: -; V: TRBV9
DNA: TGTGCCAGCAGTCTGCGCGGGAAAAACATTCAGTACTTC; CDR3: CASSLRGKNIQYF; size: many; J: TRBJ2-4; D: -; V: TRBV12-3/TRBV12-4
DNA: TGTGCCAGCTCGGACGGGTACCAAGAGACCCAGTACTTC; CDR3: CASSDGYQETQYF; size: many; J: TRBJ2-5; D: -; V: TRBV11-2
DNA: TGTGCCAGCAGCTTCCTCCGTTCGACTAGCGGGAGGTACCATGAGCAGTTCTTC; CDR3: CASSFLRSTSGRYHEQFF; size: -; J: TRBJ2-1; D: TRBD2; V: TRBV7-8
DNA: TGTGCCAGCACCCCCGGGACTAGCAGCTACAATGAGCAGTTCTTC; CDR3: CASTPGTSSYNEQFF; size: many; J: TRBJ2-1; D: TRBD2; V: TRBV28
DNA: TGTGCCAGCAGCCTCGGGCTCCAATATGGCTACACCTTC; CDR3: CASSLGLQYGYTF; size: many; J: TRBJ1-2; D: -; V: TRBV25-1